The clone carrying this T cell receptor (beta chain) was seen once. What it recognizes is unknown. At one end the junction does not follow the germline gene, possibly because of a read error. This entry belongs to a study of tumor-infiltrating lymphocytes in glioblastoma multiforme. Points from the study as a whole: Clone frequencies may be distorted by unequal TCR transcripts per cell. Functional subtype sorting of these T cells was not performed.

Germline V gives CDR1 MNHNY, CDR2 SVGAGI (reference sequence). The CDR3 runs 12 residues. TCRB libraries came from RNA via three nested multiplex PCR rounds. TCRB cDNA was made from 0.5 ug total RNA. No unique molecular identifiers were described for these TCRB libraries. TCRdb reprocessed the multiplex PCR reads via MiXCR and lists one record per CDR3 protein. Seen here are 12,000 or so distinct CDR3 sequences, approximately 72% observed once, and the top ten hold 29%. This clonotype was sampled from a male donor with glioblastoma. The sequenced material came from brain tumor tissue. This sequence joins TRBV6-6 and TRBJ2-7; D is uncertain. The CDR3 sequence: CASSYTCYDQYF. The CDR3 DNA reads TGTGCCAGCAGTTACACTTGTTACGATCAGTACTTC.